This T cell receptor (beta chain) was identified during a study of CD8 T cells in ankylosing spondylitis. Study-wide results and caveats: Enrichment of disease-linked clones was reportedly significant in matched ankylosing spondylitis synovial fluid. Typical of ankylosing spondylitis blood, it appeared, was a TCR beta motif of roughly eight highly homologous variants.

TCRdb used MiXCR to reprocess the 5' RACE reads, holding one entry per CDR3 protein. Of roughly 490,000 distinct CDR3 sequences listed, 5.3% are singletons. Per the germline V gene, CDR1 is MDHEN and CDR2 is SYDVKM. The CDR3 has 16 residues. V dropped 4 bases and J dropped 6; count of bases not matched to a gene: 9. In its sample, this clonotype was seen many times. Its target is not known. The genes are TRBV28 and TRBJ1-6, with TRBD1 identical over 7 bases. This clonotype was obtained from a male donor with ankylosing spondylitis. Sequencing used blood, either unsorted or a sorted T cell fraction (not recorded which). CDR3 sequence reads: CASSSPGTGVNSPLHF. DNA of the CDR3: TGTGCCAGCAGTTCCCCTGGAACAGGGGTTAATTCACCCCTCCACTTT.